Listed here are 19 T cell receptor beta chains from one sample, sequenced in a study of T-cell memory formation after mild COVID-19. TCRdb re-called the 5' RACE reads with MiXCR, one entry per CDR3 protein. Of around 300,000 distinct CDR3 sequences in the sample, approximately 8% were seen once. Sequences were obtained from PBMCs or a T cell subset sorted from them (not recorded which). These TCRs come from a man between 18 and 35 years old who had mild COVID-19 (a few samples of this study predate the infection). Cell type and time point are not known.

This clonotype was detected a few times. V gene TRBV12-3 or TRBV12-4 combines with J gene TRBJ2-5; 9 nucleotides line up with TRBD1. The CDR3 sequence is 14 residues long. Losses at the gene ends were 3 bases for V and 3 bases for J; bases not matched to a gene: 2. The CDR3 coding sequence is TGTGCCAGCAGTTTTCGACAGGGGGAAGAGACCCAGTACTTC. Translating it yields CASSFRQGEETQYF.

This clonotype was observed a few times. This sequence joins TRBV23-1 and TRBJ2-3; D is unclear. TRBV23-1 is known as an ORF, though its function is uncertain. The CDR3 sequence is 13 residues long. Trimming pared 4 bases from V and 3 bases from J, leaving 8 bases between. This CDR3 is CASSRAITDTQYF. Here the CDR3 DNA reads TGCGCCAGCAGTCGCGCCATTACAGATACGCAGTATTTT.

The gene calls are TRBV3-1 and TRBJ2-1; 12 nucleotides align to TRBD2. Losses at the gene ends were 1 base for V and 7 bases for J; bases not matched to a gene: 11. The CDR3 is 18 residues long. Germline V lookup: CDR1 LGHDT, CDR2 YNNKEL (reference sequence). The CDR3 protein is CASSQVKLAGGRGNEQFF. The CDR3 DNA is TGTGCCAGCAGCCAAGTTAAACTAGCGGGGGGCCGGGGGAATGAGCAGTTCTTC.

This clonotype was picked up many times. The gene calls are TRBV7-3 and TRBJ2-1; D perhaps matches TRBD2 (5 bases). The CDR3 is 16 amino acids. Trimming stripped 2 bases from V and 0 bases from J, with 11 bases between. Germline values: CDR1 SGHTA, CDR2 FQGTGA. The CDR3 bases are TGTGCCAGCAGCTTACGGGCGGGCCACTCCTACAATGAGCAGTTCTTC. It specifies CASSLRAGHSYNEQFF. Full variable domain (missing parts from reference TRBV7-3 and TRBJ2-1): GAGVSQTPSNKVTEKGKYVELRCDPISGHTALYWYRQSLGQGPEFLIYFQGTGAADDSGLPNDRFFAVRPEGSVSTLKIQRTERGDSAVYLCASSLRAGHSYNEQFFGPGTRLTVL.

This clonotype was seen repeatedly, ten times or more. The V and J genes are TRBV6-6 and TRBJ1-1; perhaps TRBD1 as D (6 bases). The germline V gene has CDR1 MNHNY and CDR2 SVGAGI (reference sequence). This CDR3 spans 13 amino acids. The ends were cut back, 7 bases at V and 3 bases at J, with 12 bases in the middle. In nucleotides, the CDR3 is TGTGCCAGCACAAGACAGGCCTACACTGAAGCTTTCTTT. Encoded protein: CASTRQAYTEAFF.

There are many counts of this clonotype. The chain uses TRBV5-5 and TRBJ2-2, with a tentative D call TRBD2 (5 bases). This CDR3 has 14 amino acids. The germline gives CDR1 SGHKS, CDR2 YYEKEE (reference sequence). Trimming pared 4 bases from V and 4 bases from J, leaving 11 bases between. The CDR3 bases are TGTGCCAGCAGCCTCGGGATCTTCACCGGGGAGCTGTTTTTT. This encodes CASSLGIFTGELFF.

V and J are TRBV5-1 and TRBJ2-1; a possible D gene is TRBD2 (5 bases). Trimming took 7 bases from V and 8 from J, leaving 19 bases between them. Germline CDR1 SGHRS, CDR2 YFSETQ. The CDR3 length is 14 residues. The CDR3 protein is CASGTGILVYEQFF. The CDR3 DNA reads TGCGCCAGCGGAACCGGGATCCTGGTTTATGAGCAGTTCTTC.

CDR3 in DNA: TGCAGTACCGGGACAGGGTCGTACTATGGCTACACCTTC. Protein: CSTGTGSYYGYTF. The chain employs TRBV20-1 and TRBJ1-2; 9 bases fit TRBD1. Germline-derived CDR1 and CDR2 are DFQATT and SNEGSKA (reference sequence). V trimming: 8 bases; J trimming: 3 bases; junction bases outside the gene matches: 7. The CDR3 is 13 residues long.

This clonotype was detected only a few times. This chain joins TRBV19 and TRBJ2-2; D gene ambiguous. Trimming took off 10 bases at V and 3 bases at J, with 12 bases between the two ends. CDR3 size: 13 residues. Germline V CDR1 and CDR2: LNHDA, SQIVND (reference sequence). In DNA form, the CDR3 reads TGTGCCACCCGCTGGACCGACACCGGGGAGCTGTTTTTT. This sequence encodes CATRWTDTGELFF.

This clonotype was counted a few times. The chain is built from TRBV7-9 and TRBJ1-2; TRBD1 might be the D (6 bases). The CDR3 has 15 amino acids. CDR1 SEHNR and CDR2 FQNEAQ come from the germline V gene (reference sequence). Trimming took 5 bases from V and 3 from J, leaving 16 bases between them. The CDR3 region is CASSPWGRGDYGYTF. CDR3 nucleotides: TGTGCCAGCAGCCCATGGGGGCGCGGGGACTATGGCTACACCTTC.

V gene TRBV6-5 combines with J gene TRBJ2-7; TRBD2 matches at 7 bases. The CDR3 length is 15 residues. With V trimmed by 5 bases and J by 6 bases, 13 bases remained unmatched. CDR1 is MNHEY and CDR2 is SVGAGI in the germline V gene. The CDR3, as DNA: TGTGCCAGCAGTATGTCTCCGGGCCCGGGGGGCGAGCAGTACGTC. It yields the protein CASSMSPGPGGEQYV.

This clonotype appeared a few times. The chain links TRBV10-2 to TRBJ2-5, with D uncertain. V lost 3 bases to trimming and J lost 5 bases, with 16 bases between them. This CDR3 region has 15 residues. Germline assignment: CDR1 WSHSY and CDR2 SAAADI. CDR3 region: CASSDEAGQGETQYF. The CDR3 bases are TGCGCCAGCAGTGATGAAGCAGGTCAAGGGGAGACCCAGTACTTC.

The V and J genes are TRBV29-1 and TRBJ2-3, with TRBD2 identical over 7 bases. The length of the CDR3 is 12 residues. Per the germline V gene, CDR1 is SQVTM and CDR2 is ANQGSEA. The CDR3 DNA reads as TGCAGTTGGGGAGGGGTAGGAGATACGCAGTATTTT. Protein product: CSWGGVGDTQYF.

This clonotype has more than one count but fewer than ten. The chain is built from TRBV6-5 and TRBJ2-3; TRBD2 is a possible D gene (6 bases). The CDR3 sequence is 16 residues long. V was pared by 1 base and J by 6 bases, with 17 bases between. CDR1 is MNHEY, CDR2 SVGAGI, per germline. The CDR3 DNA follows: TGTGCCAGCAGTTACTTTGGGACTTCATTAACGGATACGCAGTATTTT. Encoded protein: CASSYFGTSLTDTQYF.

This clonotype was seen many times. The germline gene is not matched at one end of the junction; a read error may be the cause. The genes are TRBV6-2 or TRBV6-3 and TRBJ2-1; a weak D match, TRBD2 (5 bases). This CDR3 has 9 amino acids. Germline V lookup: CDR1 MNHEY, CDR2 SVGEGT. The CDR3 reads CTGVNEQFF. CDR3 DNA sequence: TGCACCGGGGTCAATGAGCAGTTCTTC.

This chain uses TRBV6-6 with TRBJ1-2; D perhaps matches TRBD1 (5 bases). Trimming removed 2 bases from V and 7 bases from J, with 14 bases in between. The germline V gene has CDR1 MNHNY and CDR2 SVGAGI (reference sequence). The CDR3 covers 14 residues. CDR3 in DNA: TGTGCCAGCAGTTACGGAGGCAGGGTAATTGGCTACACCTTC. Translation: CASSYGGRVIGYTF.

This clonotype has only a few counts. As DNA, the CDR3 is TGTGCCAGCCCGGGACAGTACACCAATGAGCAGTTCTTC. This encodes CASPGQYTNEQFF. V and J are TRBV6-1 and TRBJ2-1; the match to TRBD1 covers 7 bases. Per germline, CDR1 MNHNS and CDR2 SASEGT. CDR3 size: 13 residues. V shed 8 bases, J shed 6 bases, and the junction held 7 bases outside the gene matches.

The sample holds a few counts of this clonotype. The chain joins TRBV23-1 to TRBJ2-4, with no clear D. TRBV23-1 is marked as an open reading frame, function uncertain. This CDR3 has 15 amino acids. Trimming removed 3 bases at V and 3 bases at J, with 12 bases between. The CDR3 region has the DNA TGCGCCAGCAGTCAGGGTCGGTCAGGCAAAAACATTCAGTACTTC. Translated: CASSQGRSGKNIQYF.

This clonotype was detected only a few times. Because it lacks the conserved phenylalanine or tryptophan at the end, this CDR3 is likely a read error. This sequence joins TRBV20-1 and TRBJ1-2; TRBD1 might be the D (5 bases). CDR3 length: 14 amino acids. CDR1 is DFQATT, CDR2 SNEGSKA, per germline (reference sequence). The CDR3 here is CTPGRETNNYGYTL. CDR3 DNA sequence: TGCACCCCAGGGAGAGAGACTAACAACTATGGCTACACCCTC.